The rows below give T cell receptor beta chains drawn from one sample of a study of regulatory T cells in long-lasting Graves disease. TCRdb re-derived calls from the multiplex PCR reads in MiXCR, one entry per CDR3 protein. The sample includes about 540,000 distinct CDR3 sequences, around an eighth of them seen just once. This sample also belongs to another study, concerning T cells in Graves' hyperthyroidism and ophthalmopathy.

Sequencing used peripheral blood mononuclear cells (PBMCs), obtained at new diagnosis, from a patient treated with antithyroid drugs. The receptors stem from a man aged 25 to 40 with Graves disease. CDR3s include the opening cysteine and the closing phenylalanine or tryptophan. Each record gives: CDR3 length, clone size, D gene, V gene, J gene, CDR3 DNA, CDR3 protein. The D gene is left open where the match is weak. For some rows the clone size is stated as once, few or many, or as a class when expanded; others skip it.

15	many	NA	TRBV20-1	TRBJ2-3	TGCAGTGCTAGAGAGCTCCGGGACCCAACAGATACGCAGTATTTT	CSARELRDPTDTQYF
13	many	NA	TRBV5-1	TRBJ2-5	TGCGCCAGCAGCTTGAGGACACAAGAGACCCAGTACTTC	CASSLRTQETQYF
14	NA	TRBD1	TRBV20-1	TRBJ2-3	TGCAGTGCTAGAGGGGTAACAGGGGGAGATACGCAGTATTTT	CSARGVTGGDTQYF
13	many	NA	TRBV12-3/TRBV12-4	TRBJ2-5	TGTGCCAGCAGTTCGGACCCTCAAGAGACCCAGTACTTC	CASSSDPQETQYF
14	few	NA	TRBV6-5	TRBJ1-1	TGTGCCAGCAGTTACGCTGGTGGGGGGACTGAAGCTTTCTTT	CASSYAGGGTEAFF
12	many	NA	TRBV29-1	TRBJ1-2	TGCAGCGTTGAAGAAAATGGGGACGGCTACACCTTC	CSVEENGDGYTF
14	many	NA	TRBV7-2	TRBJ1-2	TGTGCCAGCAGCGTTCGGACAGCCAACTATGGCTACACCTTC	CASSVRTANYGYTF
14	few	NA	TRBV3-1	TRBJ1-3	TGTGCCAGCAGCCAAGAGGGCGGCGGAAACACCATATATTTT	CASSQEGGGNTIYF
14	NA	NA	TRBV5-1	TRBJ2-2	TGCGCCAGCAGCTTGGTTCCGGGCGGCGGGGAGCTGTTTTTT	CASSLVPGGGELFF
15	many	TRBD1	TRBV28	TRBJ1-1	TGTGCCAGCAGTTCACCGGGACAGGGGGGGTTGAGGGCTTTCTTT	CASSSPGQGGLRAFF
17	many	NA	TRBV11-2	TRBJ1-1	TGTGCCAGCAGCTTAAGGTGGGGCCTCCACTTAAGCACTGAAGCTTTCTTT	CASSLRWGLHLSTEAFF
13	many	NA	TRBV12-3/TRBV12-4	TRBJ1-5	TGTGCCAGCAGCCCCACAGTAAATCAGCCCCAGCATTTT	CASSPTVNQPQHF
16	NA	TRBD2	TRBV20-1	TRBJ2-7	TGCAGTGCCCTCCCCCGGCTAGCGGGAGACCTCTACGAGCAGTACTTC	CSALPRLAGDLYEQYF
13	NA	TRBD2	TRBV28	TRBJ2-1	TGTGCCACCTTAGCGGGAGGGCCTAAAGAGCAGTTCTTC	CATLAGGPKEQFF
16	many	TRBD2	TRBV20-1	TRBJ2-3	TGCAGTGCTAGAGAGCGAGCGGGAGTAGTAACAGATACGCAGTATTTT	CSARERAGVVTDTQYF
16	many	NA	TRBV24-1	TRBJ2-3	TGTGCCACCAGTGAACCCGGACAGAGAACCGTAGATACGCAGTATTTT	CATSEPGQRTVDTQYF
12	NA	NA	TRBV20-1	TRBJ2-3	TGCAGTGCGGGCCGGCTCACAGATACGCAGTATTTT	CSAGRLTDTQYF
14	NA	NA	TRBV5-1	TRBJ2-3	TGCGCCAGCAGCTTGGGCTCTACCCAAGATTCGCAGTATTTT	CASSLGSTQDSQYF
14	NA	TRBD1	TRBV9	TRBJ1-1	TGTGCCAGCAGCGGGTGGACAGGGCAGGCTGAAGCTTTCTTT	CASSGWTGQAEAFF
16	many	TRBD2	TRBV15	TRBJ2-3	TGTGCCACCAGCAGAGCTAGCGGGGACGGGACAGATACGCAGTATTTT	CATSRASGDGTDTQYF
14	many	TRBD1	TRBV30	TRBJ1-2	TGTGCCTGGAGCCCGGACAGGGGCCCGGGGGGCTACACCTTC	CAWSPDRGPGGYTF
14	few	NA	TRBV6-1	TRBJ2-7	TGTGCCAGCAGGGTGAAGGAGATCGGGACCGAGCAGTACTTC	CASRVKEIGTEQYF
17	NA	TRBD2	TRBV3-1	TRBJ2-1	TGTGCCAGCAGCCAGCCGGGACTAGCGGGAGGGTCCAATGGGCAGTTCTTC	CASSQPGLAGGSNGQFF
15	few	TRBD2	TRBV20-1	TRBJ2-1	TGCAGTGCTTTGTATGGGTCTAGCGGATACAATGAGCAGTTCTTC	CSALYGSSGYNEQFF
18	many	TRBD2	TRBV11-2	TRBJ2-3	TGTGCCAGCAGCCCCTTTTCGACTAGCGTGTGGGACACAGATACGCAGTATTTT	CASSPFSTSVWDTDTQYF
13	many	NA	TRBV27	TRBJ1-5	TGTGCCAGCAGAGTGAGGTCCAATCAGCCCCAGCATTTT	CASRVRSNQPQHF
13	few	TRBD1	TRBV19	TRBJ2-1	TGTGCCAGCCGACAGGGCGCACCCGGCGAGCAGTTCTTC	CASRQGAPGEQFF
19	NA	NA	TRBV12-3/TRBV12-4	TRBJ2-5	TGTGCCAGCAGTTTAGAAACCCACCCCGGGGTGACGGGGCAAGAGACCCAGTACTTC	CASSLETHPGVTGQETQYF
13	many	NA	TRBV29-1	TRBJ2-5	TGCAGCGTTGACCACAGTATCCAAGAGACCCAGTACTTC	CSVDHSIQETQYF
12	many	NA	TRBV3-1	TRBJ1-1	TGTGCCAGCAGCGGCAGGGGCACTGAAGCTTTCTTT	CASSGRGTEAFF
13	few	NA	TRBV29-1	TRBJ1-1	TGCAGCGTGACGACAGACTTGAACACTGAAGCTTTCTTT	CSVTTDLNTEAFF
16	NA	TRBD1	TRBV18	TRBJ2-7	TGTGCCAGCTCACCATCTTGGTCACAGGGGGTTCACGAGCAGTACTTC	CASSPSWSQGVHEQYF
19	few	TRBD1	TRBV3-1	TRBJ2-2	TGTGCCAGCAGCCAAGATGCCTCCTACCCGACAGGGTGGACCGGGGAGCTGTTTTTT	CASSQDASYPTGWTGELFF
14	many	NA	TRBV12-3/TRBV12-4	TRBJ2-1	TGTGCCAGCAGTCGAGGAGGTTGGGGGGCTGAGCAGTTCTTC	CASSRGGWGAEQFF
13	few	TRBD2	TRBV19	TRBJ2-3	TGTGCCGCGCGGGGGGTCGGCACAGATACGCAGTATTTT	CAARGVGTDTQYF
15	NA	TRBD1	TRBV4-1	TRBJ2-7	TGCGCCAGCAGCCAGCTGCGGGACAGGGGTTACGAGCAGTACTTC	CASSQLRDRGYEQYF